This TCR beta chain was recovered during a study of T cell repertoires in cytomegalovirus infection. Looking at the study overall: An indication of both CMV infection and matching HLA type came from public TCR beta signatures. Study outcomes and limitations: Across the ex vivo response, the dominant clonotypes were HLA-C-restricted CMV-specific TCR beta clonotypes. There were carriers of CMV plus the relevant HLA, and cumulative public TCR beta family frequency identified them.

TCRdb passed the reads through MiXCR, listing each CDR3 protein once. In the table there are roughly 110,000 distinct CDR3 sequences, around 10% of which are singletons. As concerns this clonotype: Its antigen is undetermined.

The sample consisted of PBMCs, sequenced either directly or after in vitro stimulation (not recorded which). The clonotype was recovered from a human donor in good health (CMV status not recorded). Some clones in this sample may be carry-over from other donors' samples.

The CDR3 spells CASSPFTGNNQPQHF. Written as DNA, the CDR3 is TGTGCCAGCTCACCATTTACCGGGAACAATCAGCCCCAGCATTTT. J is TRBJ1-5 and V is TRBV18; D is unresolved. Germline V CDR1 and CDR2: KGHSH, LQKENI. Trimming left V 2 bases short and J 3 bases short, with 11 bases between. The CDR3 runs to 15 residues.